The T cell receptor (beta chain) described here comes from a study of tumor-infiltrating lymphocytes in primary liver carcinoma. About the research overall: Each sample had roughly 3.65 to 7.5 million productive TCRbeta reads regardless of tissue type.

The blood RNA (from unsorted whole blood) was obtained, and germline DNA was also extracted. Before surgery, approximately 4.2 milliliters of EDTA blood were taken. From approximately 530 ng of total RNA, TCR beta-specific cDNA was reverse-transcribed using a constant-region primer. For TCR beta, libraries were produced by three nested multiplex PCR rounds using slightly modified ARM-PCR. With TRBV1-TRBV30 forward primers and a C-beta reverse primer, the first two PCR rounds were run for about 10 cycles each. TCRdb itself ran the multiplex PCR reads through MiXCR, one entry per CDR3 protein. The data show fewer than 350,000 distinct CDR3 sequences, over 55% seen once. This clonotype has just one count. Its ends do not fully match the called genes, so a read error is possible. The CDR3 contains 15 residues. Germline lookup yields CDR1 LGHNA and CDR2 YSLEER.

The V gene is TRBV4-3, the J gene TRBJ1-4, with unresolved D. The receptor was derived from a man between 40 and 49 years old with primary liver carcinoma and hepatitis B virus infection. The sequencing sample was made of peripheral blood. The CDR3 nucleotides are TGCGCCAACAGCCAAGTAGGGTCCGGTGGGGAAAAACTGTTTTTT. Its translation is CANSQVGSGGEKLFF.